The rows below give T cell receptor beta chains drawn from one sample of a study of Graves' ophthalmopathy and Graves' hyperthyroidism. TCRdb ran MiXCR on the multiplex PCR reads and lists one entry per CDR3 protein. The repertoire holds about 480,000 distinct CDR3 sequences, with approximately 14% as singletons. The sequencing input was blood. The origin of the receptors is a woman younger than 45 with Graves' ophthalmopathy. CDR3s include the opening cysteine and the closing phenylalanine or tryptophan. The D gene is left open where the match is weak.

D	V	J	CDR3
-	TRBV20-1	TRBJ2-5	CSAKSTETQYF
TRBD2	TRBV11-2	TRBJ2-4	CASSLESGTSGNLAKNIQYF
TRBD1	TRBV30	TRBJ1-1	CASQSGTENTEAFF
TRBD1	TRBV7-3	TRBJ1-5	CASSPYAGGRGSNQPQHF
-	TRBV6-1	TRBJ1-1	CVSWGGKDTEAFF
-	TRBV5-1	TRBJ2-1	CASSLTTYNEQFF
-	TRBV20-1	TRBJ1-5	CSAPAGGSNQPQHF
-	TRBV20-1	TRBJ2-7	CSARAGVKGSSYEQYF
-	TRBV4-2	TRBJ1-1	CASSLGGRLNTEAFF
TRBD2	TRBV12-3/TRBV12-4	TRBJ2-3	CASTPALKTSGAQYF
-	TRBV12-3/TRBV12-4	TRBJ1-1	CASTRGGGTEAFF
-	TRBV6-1	TRBJ1-5	CASSEAGHQPQHF
-	TRBV28	TRBJ2-5	CASRPAGGWETQYF
-	TRBV2	TRBJ1-5	CASSNSQPQRF
TRBD1	TRBV11-2	TRBJ2-7	CASSSPTGQGNYEQYF
-	TRBV9	TRBJ2-7	CASSVGRGPYEQYF
TRBD1	TRBV6-4	TRBJ2-6	CASSATGTGANVLTF
TRBD1	TRBV7-6	TRBJ1-3	CASSLNRGRGNTIYF
-	TRBV6-2/TRBV6-3	TRBJ1-5	CASSYSTGLGTRSNQPQHF
-	TRBV24-1	TRBJ2-5	CATSADRYQETQYF
-	TRBV5-1	TRBJ2-7	CASGDNALREQYF
-	TRBV12-3/TRBV12-4	TRBJ1-2	CASSPGILRLYGYTF
-	TRBV7-2	TRBJ2-7	CASSNSVEQYF
TRBD1	TRBV4-2	TRBJ2-7	CASSQDRSGGSYEQYF
TRBD2	TRBV20-1	TRBJ2-5	CSAQRPASGPETQYF
-	TRBV12-5	TRBJ2-2	CASQVHTGELFF
-	TRBV19	TRBJ1-1	CASSIQAEGTEAFF
-	TRBV6-5	TRBJ1-2	CASSVPRNYGYTF
-	TRBV6-2/TRBV6-3	TRBJ2-5	CASSLDGPTQYF
-	TRBV20-1	TRBJ2-7	CSARDLARSLEQYF
TRBD1	TRBV11-2	TRBJ2-5	CASSLGTGGLGETQYF
TRBD2	TRBV20-1	TRBJ2-5	CSASPGTSGAQETQYF
-	TRBV9	TRBJ2-2	CASGGGELFF
-	TRBV10-3	TRBJ2-5	CAISESGRHTGETQYF
TRBD2	TRBV12-3/TRBV12-4	TRBJ2-7	CASSYLAGNYEQYF
-	TRBV5-1	TRBJ2-2	CASSLTGPYTGELFF
-	TRBV7-9	TRBJ2-7	CASSDTPYEQYF
TRBD2	TRBV7-2	TRBJ2-7	CAKGLAGEVEQYF
-	TRBV24-1	TRBJ2-2	CATTQTGTPGELFF
-	TRBV6-2/TRBV6-3	TRBJ2-7	CASIRGGDSYEQYF
-	TRBV2	TRBJ2-4	CASSDMGMAKNIQYF
TRBD2	TRBV6-1	TRBJ2-4	CASSHQMVWEGSAKNIQYF
-	TRBV3-1	TRBJ2-5	CASSQDRLLRRETQYF
-	TRBV7-9	TRBJ2-7	CASSLTGGETYEQYF
-	TRBV10-1	TRBJ1-6	CASSPPTRRDSPLHF
TRBD1	TRBV13	TRBJ1-1	CASSLGTGGGTEAFF
-	TRBV5-5	TRBJ2-5	CASSLEPRKQTQYF
-	TRBV19	TRBJ2-7	CASSAGLVYEQYF
TRBD2	TRBV7-8	TRBJ2-7	CASSFSFLAGGPYEQYF
-	TRBV5-8	TRBJ1-3	CASSPAGRTGNTIYF
-	TRBV20-1	TRBJ2-5	CSAGLRAFQETQYF
TRBD2	TRBV19	TRBJ2-2	CASEIGTSVRTGELFF
TRBD1	TRBV12-3/TRBV12-4	TRBJ1-3	CASTPGQGSGNTIYF
-	TRBV5-1	TRBJ2-7	CASSFRPRDEQYF
-	TRBV5-1	TRBJ2-3	CASSLAFAVTQYF
-	TRBV4-1	TRBJ1-6	CASSQGDSRSPLHF
-	TRBV7-8	TRBJ2-7	CASSPQDFSYEQYF